Below are 28 T cell receptor beta chains sequenced from a single sample in a study of T cells in women clearing cervical HPV infection. Libraries were prepared by immunoSEQ multiplex PCR; TCRdb keeps only in-frame clonotypes and omits some of them. This specimen shows 25,000 to 35,000 clones; the ten leading clones hold 7.5% to 10%. The specimen sequenced was blood buffy coat. These receptors all stem from a woman aged 18 to 75 with a cervical HPV16 infection that either progressed to CIN3+ or cleared (not recorded which).

A word on this clone: The read falls 3 residues short of the CDR3 end, and the missing part is taken from the germline J gene. The chain links TRBV10-3 to TRBJ2-5; the D gene is possibly TRBD2 (6 bases). The CDR3 has 14 residues. From germline, CDR1 is ENHRY and CDR2 SYGVKD. The V end was cut by 2 bases, the J end by 2 bases, with 9 bases between. The part of the CDR3 DNA that was read is TGTGCCATCAGTGAGGGGAGCGGGCAAGAGACC. Translation gives CAISEGSGQET. The entire CDR3 protein is CAISEGSGQETQYF.

Turning to this clone: The read falls 3 residues short of the CDR3 end, and the missing part is taken from the germline J gene. This chain joins TRBV20-1 and TRBJ2-5, with 9 bases that match TRBD1. Germline V gene sequence: CDR1 DFQATT, CDR2 SNEGSKA (reference sequence). The CDR3 is 15 amino acids. The junction had 7 bases not matched to a gene; V was cut back by 0 bases and J by 5 bases. CDR3: CSARDLRQGGETQYF. Partial CDR3 DNA: TGCAGTGCTAGAGATCTGAGACAGGGGGGGGAGACC.

A note on this clone: Read data end 3 residues before the CDR3 end; the end is taken from the germline J gene. The V call is TRBV11-3, the J call TRBJ2-7; TRBD2 matches at 7 bases. Trimming took 5 bases from V and 0 from J; bases not matched to a gene: 1. Germline CDR1 reads SGHNT; CDR2 reads YENEEA. CDR3 length: 13 residues. This CDR3 reads CASSRGGSYEQYF. The CDR3 DNA, read in part, is TGTGCCAGCAGCCGCGGGGGCTCCTACGAG.

On this clone: Read data end 3 residues before the CDR3 end; the end is taken from the germline J gene. V is TRBV20-1 and J is TRBJ1-5; 11 bases line up with TRBD1. The CDR3 totals 15 residues. J was trimmed by 3 bases and V by 7 bases; bases with no gene match: 8. The germline V gene encodes CDR1 DFQATT and CDR2 SNEGSKA (reference sequence). CDR3 protein: CSVTDRGRINQPQHF. The CDR3 DNA, read in part, is TGCAGTGTCACGGACAGGGGGCGAATCAATCAGCCC.

Remarks on this clone: The CDR3 end is not reached by the read, which stops 3 residues before it; the germline J gene fills it in. This chain uses TRBV5-4 with TRBJ2-1; 9 bases agree with TRBD1. This CDR3 has 15 residues. Germline V lookup: CDR1 SGHNT, CDR2 YYREEE (reference sequence). V lost 9 bases to trimming and J lost 2 bases; unmatched junction nucleotides: 9. The sequenced part of the CDR3 DNA is TGTGCCACCTGCTTGGACAGGGGTACCTACAATGAG. It specifies CATCLDRGTYNE. The CDR3 in its entirety is CATCLDRGTYNEQFF.

Remarks on this clone: The CDR3 end lies 3 residues beyond the end of the read and is filled in from the germline J gene. The chain employs TRBV19 and TRBJ1-5; D call uncertain. V lost 3 bases to trimming and J lost 0 bases, with 9 bases between them. CDR1 and CDR2 from the germline V gene are LNHDA and SQIVND (reference sequence). The CDR3 contains 15 residues. CDR3 DNA (partial): TGTGCCAGTAGTATCGGTCAATATAGCAATCAGCCC. This sequence encodes CASSIGQYSNQP. The complete CDR3 sequence is CASSIGQYSNQPQHF. Variable domain in full (rest from reference TRBV19 and TRBJ1-5): DGGITQSPKYLFRKEGQNVTLSCEQNLNHDAMYWYRQDPGQGLRLIYYSQIVNDFQKGDIAEGYSVSREKKESFPLTVTSAQKNPTAFYLCASSIGQYSNQPQHFGDGTRLSIL.

Concerning this clone itself: The read halts 3 residues ahead of the CDR3 end, with the missing end drawn from the germline J gene. The chain links TRBV5-1 to TRBJ1-2; 8 positions agree with TRBD1. This CDR3 region has 15 residues. Trimming at V came to 4 bases and at J to 0 bases, leaving 5 bases not matched to a gene. Germline V lookup: CDR1 SGHRS, CDR2 YFSETQ. Partial CDR3 DNA: TGCGCCAGCAGCGGAGGACAGGGAGCTAACTATGGC. Its translation is CASSGGQGANYG. In full, the CDR3 reads CASSGGQGANYGYTF.

In regard to this clone: The DNA ends 3 residues before the CDR3 does, and the rest of the CDR3 is filled in from the germline J gene. The gene calls are TRBV5-4 and TRBJ2-1; no clear D gene. Germline values: CDR1 SGHNT, CDR2 YYREEE (reference sequence). The V end lost 3 bases, the J end lost 0 bases, and 13 bases lay between the germline ends. This CDR3 comprises 16 residues. CDR3 residues: CASSYILKSSYNEQFF. The covered CDR3 bases are TGTGCCAGCAGCTACATTCTGAAGAGCTCCTACAATGAG.

A remark on this clone: The read finishes 3 residues shy of the CDR3 end, and the germline J gene is used to complete it. The chain employs TRBV20-1 and TRBJ2-7; TRBD2 matches 10 bases. Germline CDR1 is DFQATT and CDR2 is SNEGSKA (reference sequence). V was pared by 0 bases and J by 4 bases, with 12 bases of the junction left unmatched. The CDR3 is made up of 17 amino acids. The part of the CDR3 DNA that was read is TGCAGTGCTAGAGATTACAACGGTAGCGGGGGGATGTACGAG. Translation: CSARDYNGSGGMYE. The entire CDR3 protein reads CSARDYNGSGGMYEQYF.

On this clone itself: Read sequence stops 3 residues before the CDR3 end, and the germline J gene provides the missing end. The gene calls are TRBV20-1 and TRBJ1-1, with D unclear. The V gene lost 3 bases and the J gene lost 4 bases, with 18 bases spanning the gap. The CDR3 loop spans 15 amino acids. Germline V gene sequence: CDR1 DFQATT, CDR2 SNEGSKA (reference sequence). Partial CDR3 DNA: TGCAGTGCTAGGATTCCAGGAGCGGTGTTCACTGAA. This sequence encodes CSARIPGAVFTE. The complete CDR3 sequence is CSARIPGAVFTEAFF.

On this clone: The sequenced fragment ends 3 residues before the CDR3 boundary, so the rest is inferred from the germline J gene. The chain is built from TRBV5-1 and TRBJ2-2, with TRBD2 as a possible D gene (7 bases). In germline, CDR1 is SGHRS, CDR2 YFSETQ. Trimming left V 4 bases short and J 4 bases short, with 14 bases between. This CDR3 region has 15 residues. CDR3 sequence reads: CASSAQGGSTGELFF. CDR3 DNA, as far as it was read: TGCGCCAGCAGCGCACAGGGAGGGAGCACCGGGGAG.

CDR3 region: CASSILLWQSNTGELFF. The part of the CDR3 DNA that was read is TGTGCCAGTAGTATCCTCCTCTGGCAGTCGAACACCGGGGAG. This chain joins TRBV19 and TRBJ2-2, with D hard to call. The sequenced fragment ends 3 residues before the CDR3 boundary, so the rest is inferred from the germline J gene. CDR1 and CDR2 (germline): LNHDA, SQIVND (reference sequence). CDR3 length: 17 amino acids. The germline V and J ends were trimmed by 3 bases and 0 bases, with 14 bases remaining between them. Looking up the rest from reference TRBV19 and TRBJ2-2 gives the full variable domain: DGGITQSPKYLFRKEGQNVTLSCEQNLNHDAMYWYRQDPGQGLRLIYYSQIVNDFQKGDIAEGYSVSREKKESFPLTVTSAQKNPTAFYLCASSILLWQSNTGELFFGEGSRLTVL.

In the case of this clone: The read falls 3 residues short of the CDR3 end, and the missing part is taken from the germline J gene. The chain recombines TRBV20-1 with TRBJ2-3; 11 bases fit TRBD2. CDR1 is DFQATT, CDR2 SNEGSKA, per germline (reference sequence). J was trimmed by 7 bases and V by 0 bases; bases with no gene match: 6. This CDR3 region has 15 residues. The sequenced CDR3 bases are TGCAGTGCTAGAGAGGCTAGCGGGGGGACCCATACG. Amino acids: CSAREASGGTHT. The entire CDR3 sequence reads CSAREASGGTHTQYF.

To note about this clone: The read gets to within 3 residues of the CDR3 end, and the germline J gene fills in the rest. The V call is TRBV30, the J call TRBJ1-2; D ambiguous. The CDR3 extends over 14 amino acids. Germline V gene data show CDR1 as GTSNPN and CDR2 as SVGIG (reference sequence). Here the CDR3 reads CAWSTNSGRKGYTF. The sequenced CDR3 bases are TGTGCCTGGAGTACTAACAGCGGGAGGAAGGGC. Full variable domain (rest looked up from reference TRBV30 and TRBJ1-2): SQTIHQWPATLVQPVGSPLSLECTVEGTSNPNLYWYRQAAGRGLQLLFYSVGIGQISSEVPQNLSASRPQDRQFILSSKKLLLSDSGFYLCAWSTNSGRKGYTFGSGTRLTVV.

Worth noting for this clone: The sequence runs out 3 residues before the end of the CDR3; the remainder is reconstructed from the germline J gene. The J gene is TRBJ1-2, the V gene TRBV30; D gene ambiguous. CDR3 length: 14 amino acids. Germline CDR1 and CDR2: GTSNPN and SVGIG (reference sequence). CDR3: CAFQPTSAIYDYTF. The CDR3 DNA, read in part, is TGTGCCTTCCAACCGACTAGCGCGATCTACGAC. Complete variable domain (other parts from reference TRBV30 and TRBJ1-2): SQTIHQWPATLVQPVGSPLSLECTVEGTSNPNLYWYRQAAGRGLQLLFYSVGIGQISSEVPQNLSASRPQDRQFILSSKKLLLSDSGFYLCAFQPTSAIYDYTFGSGTRLTVV.

Comments on this clone: From the germline J gene comes the end of the CDR3, since the read stops 3 residues before it. V gene TRBV5-4 combines with J gene TRBJ2-1; D possibly matches TRBD1 or TRBD2 (5 bases each). The CDR3 has 15 amino acids. Germline-derived CDR1 and CDR2 are SGHNT and YYREEE (reference sequence). Trimming stripped 0 bases from V and 2 bases from J, with 9 bases between. The part of the CDR3 DNA that was read is TGTGCCAGCAGCTTGGCAGGGAGAGCCTACAATGAG. Translation gives CASSLAGRAYNE. The full-length CDR3 reads as CASSLAGRAYNEQFF. Looking up the rest from reference TRBV5-4 and TRBJ2-1 gives the full variable domain: ETGVTQSPTHLIKTRGQQVTLRCSSQSGHNTVSWYQQALGQGPQFIFQYYREEENGRGNFPPRFSGLQFPNYSSELNVNALELDDSALYLCASSLAGRAYNEQFFGPGTRLTVL.

The CDR3 DNA, read in part, is TGTGCCAGCAGTTTAGACAGGGCCCTCTACGAG. This codes for CASSLDRALYE. Given in full, the CDR3 is CASSLDRALYEQYF. The V call is TRBV12-3 or TRBV12-4, the J call TRBJ2-7, with D possibly matching TRBD1 (6 bases). Coverage ceases 3 residues before the CDR3 finishes, and the germline J gene fills in the end. The CDR3 spans 14 residues. Trimming stripped 1 base from V and 3 bases from J, with 10 bases between.

With respect to this clone: The CDR3 end lies 3 residues beyond the end of the read and is filled in from the germline J gene. The chain uses TRBV2 and TRBJ2-5, with D possibly matching TRBD1 (5 bases). The germline V gene has CDR1 SNHLY and CDR2 FYNNEI. The ends were cut back, 3 bases at V and 0 bases at J, with 20 bases in the middle. The CDR3 runs to 18 residues. The covered CDR3 bases are TGTGCCAGCAGTGAGTGGCAGGGTGACGCCGGATACCAAGAGACC. As protein: CASSEWQGDAGYQET. The full CDR3 protein reads CASSEWQGDAGYQETQYF.

Concerning this clone itself: The read gets to within 3 residues of the CDR3 end, and the germline J gene fills in the rest. This sequence joins TRBV20-1 and TRBJ2-7; 11 bases are a match to TRBD2. V shed 8 bases, J shed 3 bases, and the junction held 9 bases outside the gene matches. The CDR3 length is 14 residues. Germline CDR1 and CDR2: DFQATT and SNEGSKA (reference sequence). The CDR3: CSSISLAGDYEQYF. The sequenced CDR3 bases are TGCAGTTCGATATCACTAGCGGGAGACTACGAG.

To note about this clone: The read ends 3 residues early relative to the CDR3; the germline J gene fills the gap. The chain carries TRBV19 and TRBJ2-1; 7 positions match TRBD2. The CDR3 length is 14 residues. Germline CDR1 and CDR2: LNHDA and SQIVND (reference sequence). The trim removed 1 base at V and 6 bases at J, leaving 3 bases unmatched. This chain's CDR3 is CASSIAGGRNEQFF. The CDR3 DNA, read in part, is TGTGCCAGTAGTATAGCGGGGGGTCGCAATGAG. Full variable domain (rest looked up from reference TRBV19 and TRBJ2-1): DGGITQSPKYLFRKEGQNVTLSCEQNLNHDAMYWYRQDPGQGLRLIYYSQIVNDFQKGDIAEGYSVSREKKESFPLTVTSAQKNPTAFYLCASSIAGGRNEQFFGPGTRLTVL.

Points on this clone: Sequencing ends 3 residues short of the CDR3 end; the germline J gene provides the rest. The chain carries TRBV5-1 and TRBJ2-1; D may match TRBD1 or TRBD2 (6 bases each). Germline values: CDR1 SGHRS, CDR2 YFSETQ. The CDR3 contains 15 residues. V gave up 5 bases and J gave up 4 bases, with 16 bases separating them. CDR3 DNA, as far as it was read: TGCGCCAGCAGATTTTCCGGAGGGGGTTACAATGAG. Encoded protein: CASRFSGGGYNE. The whole CDR3 is CASRFSGGGYNEQFF.

Concerning this clone: The read comes to an end 3 residues before the CDR3 does, leaving the germline J gene to fill in the end. The chain employs TRBV29-1 and TRBJ1-5; a weak D match, TRBD1 (6 bases). This CDR3 spans 12 amino acids. Germline V gene data show CDR1 as SQVTM and CDR2 as ANQGSEA. V lost 7 bases, J lost 4 bases, and 11 bases lay in between. CDR3 DNA, as far as it was read: TGCAGCGGATCAGGGGCAAATCAGCCC. This codes for CSGSGANQP. The whole CDR3 sequence is CSGSGANQPQHF.

Turning to this clone: The read stops 3 residues short of the end of the CDR3; the missing end is completed from the germline J gene. This sequence joins TRBV2 and TRBJ2-5, with 13 positions matching TRBD2. Unmatched junction bases numbered 2, after V lost 6 bases and J lost 4 bases. The germline gives CDR1 SNHLY, CDR2 FYNNEI. The CDR3 is 14 amino acids. The CDR3 spells CASSGLAGVETQYF. CDR3 DNA, as far as it was read: TGTGCCAGCAGCGGACTAGCGGGAGTAGAGACC. Variable domain in full (rest from reference TRBV2 and TRBJ2-5): EPEVTQTPSHQVTQMGQEVILRCVPISNHLYFYWYRQILGQKVEFLVSFYNNEISEKSEIFDDQFSVERPDGSNFTLKIRSTKLEDSAMYFCASSGLAGVETQYFGPGTRLLVL.

In regard to this clone: The read halts 3 residues ahead of the CDR3 end, with the missing end drawn from the germline J gene. J is TRBJ1-2 and V is TRBV11-2; D is ambiguous. The germline V and J ends were trimmed by 0 bases and 5 bases, with 7 bases remaining between them. Germline loops: CDR1 SGHAT, CDR2 FQNNGV. The CDR3 extends over 13 amino acids. CDR3 sequence: CASSLEGRYGYTF. The CDR3 DNA, read in part, is TGTGCCAGCAGCTTAGAGGGCAGATATGGC.

Worth noting for this clone: The read comes to an end 3 residues before the CDR3 does, leaving the germline J gene to fill in the end. The chain recombines TRBV19 with TRBJ1-1, with 9 positions matching TRBD1. This CDR3 region has 14 residues. Germline assignment: CDR1 LNHDA and CDR2 SQIVND (reference sequence). Germline trimming cut 5 bases from V and 1 base from J; bases unmatched to any gene: 2. The sequenced CDR3 bases are TGTGCCAGTAGTGTGACAGGGGGGAACACTGAA. It is translated as CASSVTGGNTE. The whole CDR3 reads CASSVTGGNTEAFF.

As to this clone: The read is 3 residues too short to cover the CDR3 end, so that end is filled in from the germline J gene. V is TRBV4-2 and J is TRBJ1-2, with TRBD1 as a possible D gene (5 bases). V lost 0 bases and J lost 6, with 8 bases in between. The CDR3 sequence is 13 residues long. CDR1 and CDR2 from the germline V gene are LGHNA and YNFKEQ. The covered CDR3 bases are TGTGCCAGCAGCCAAGACAGGGAAGATGGC. Its translation: CASSQDREDG. The full CDR3 protein reads CASSQDREDGYTF.

Note on this clone: From the germline J gene comes the end of the CDR3, since the read stops 3 residues before it. The chain uses TRBV20-1 and TRBJ2-3; 12 bases map to TRBD2. Germline loops: CDR1 DFQATT, CDR2 SNEGSKA (reference sequence). The CDR3 runs to 15 residues. J was trimmed by 5 bases and V by 4 bases; bases with no gene match: 7. CDR3 in amino acids: CSAMTSGGLEDTQYF. The covered CDR3 bases are TGCAGTGCTATGACTAGCGGGGGTTTGGAAGATACG.

Points on this clone: The observed sequence ends 3 residues before the CDR3 terminus, with the missing tail filled in from the germline J gene. The V and J genes are TRBV30 and TRBJ1-6; perhaps TRBD1 as D (6 bases). This CDR3 is 12 amino acids long. Trimming cost V 5 bases and J 9 bases, with 11 bases left between them. CDR1 and CDR2 (germline): GTSNPN, SVGIG (reference sequence). The CDR3: CAWYIRGSPLHF. Incomplete CDR3 DNA: TGTGCCTGGTACATCAGGGGTTCACCC. Full variable domain (missing parts from reference TRBV30 and TRBJ1-6): SQTIHQWPATLVQPVGSPLSLECTVEGTSNPNLYWYRQAAGRGLQLLFYSVGIGQISSEVPQNLSASRPQDRQFILSSKKLLLSDSGFYLCAWYIRGSPLHFGNGTRLTVT.